The 8 T cell receptor beta chains listed next were all sequenced from one sample in a study of technical replicates of blood from a handful of donors. The protocol was immunoSEQ multiplex PCR, while the TCRdb copy is restricted to in-frame clones and leaves out a portion. The table lists about 75,000 clones, around 91% of them singletons. Sequencing used T cells isolated from PBMCs. These TCRs come from a human donor in good health. Some clones in this sample may be carry-over from other donors' samples.

The V gene is TRBV28, the J gene TRBJ2-1; 12 positions agree with TRBD1. Per germline, CDR1 MDHEN and CDR2 SYDVKM. The CDR3 spans 15 residues. V trimming: 5 bases; J trimming: 10 bases; junction bases outside the gene matches: 9. As DNA, the CDR3 is TGTGCCAGCAGTCCCTCCGGGACAGGGGGCTGGGAGCAGTTCTTC. It specifies CASSPSGTGGWEQFF.

The chain links TRBV20-1 to TRBJ2-1; D is possibly TRBD1 (6 bases). Trimming removed 3 bases at V and 11 bases at J, with 11 bases between. The CDR3 has 11 residues. Germline loops: CDR1 DFQATT, CDR2 SNEGSKA (reference sequence). The CDR3 spells CSASQGSQQFF. The CDR3 nucleotides are TGCAGTGCTAGTCAGGGGAGCCAGCAGTTCTTC.

In its sample, this clone was seen once. The rearrangement uses TRBV19 and TRBJ1-1; unclear D gene. Germline loops: CDR1 LNHDA, CDR2 SQIVND (reference sequence). The CDR3 extends over 13 amino acids. Trimming removed 10 bases at V and 6 bases at J, with 18 bases between. The CDR3 sequence: CATMLDERAEAFF. DNA for the CDR3: TGTGCCACCATGCTGGACGAGAGGGCTGAAGCTTTCTTT.

The chain has TRBV7-8 and TRBJ1-4, with a possible D match to TRBD1 (5 bases). The CDR3 is 17 residues long. Looked up from germline, CDR1 is SGHVS and CDR2 is FQNEAQ. V was shortened by 1 base and J by 5 bases, with 17 bases between the two germline ends. The CDR3 bases are TGTGCCAGCAGCTTAGACCGGGAGGGGTGGGGGAATGAAAAACTGTTTTTT. Protein sequence: CASSLDREGWGNEKLFF.

This chain uses TRBV23-1 with TRBJ2-5, with D possibly being TRBD2 (6 bases). TRBV23-1 is given ORF status, its function remaining uncertain. The CDR3 has 15 residues. V shed 3 bases and J shed 2 bases, with 13 bases lying between them. DNA for the CDR3: TGCGCCAGCAGTCAGAAAGGGAGGATACAAGAGACCCAGTACTTC. Its translation is CASSQKGRIQETQYF.

The J gene is TRBJ1-2, the V gene TRBV9; D unclear. The CDR3 consists of 12 residues. The V and J ends lost 0 bases and 7 bases respectively, with 7 bases between them. Germline V lookup: CDR1 SGDLS, CDR2 YYNGEE. For the CDR3, the DNA is TGTGCCAGCAGCGTAGATTCTATTGGCTACACCTTC. Its translation: CASSVDSIGYTF.

This clone was recorded once. V gene TRBV2 combines with J gene TRBJ1-1; 8 positions agree with TRBD1. The CDR3 loop spans 16 amino acids. CDR1 is SNHLY, CDR2 FYNNEI, per germline. V dropped 7 bases and J dropped 4; count of bases not matched to a gene: 14. In DNA, the CDR3 is TGTGCCAGCACCCGAGGGTCAGGGGGCCTGAGCACTGAAGCTTTCTTT. Translated, it gives CASTRGSGGLSTEAFF.

The CDR3 coding sequence is TGTGCCAGCAGCAAGCCGAGGGCCCTGGGAAACCTCTACGAGCAGTACTTC. It yields the protein CASSKPRALGNLYEQYF. This chain links TRBV21-1 with TRBJ2-7; the D segment call TRBD2 is taken from the table without a DNA check. TRBV21-1 is tagged as a pseudogene. The CDR3 contains 17 residues.